The 6 T cell receptor beta chains below were found in one sample sequenced in a study of CD8+CD57+ T cells in acquired aplastic anemia. All sequencing subjects had displayed CD8+CD57+ cell expansion on flow cytometry. Genomic DNA was employed as the template in profiling TCR beta VDJ and CDR3. TCRdb itself ran the reads through MiXCR, one entry per CDR3 protein. Of about half a million distinct CDR3 sequences listed, around a third are singletons. The sequenced sample consisted of sorted CD4+, CD8+, or CD8+CD57+ T cells (not recorded which) from PBMCs. Every receptor here comes from a human donor with aplastic anemia.

As concerns this clonotype: This may be a read error: a much more frequent sequence differs by one nucleotide. This sequence joins TRBV10-3 and TRBJ2-7; 8 bases align to TRBD1. The germline gives CDR1 ENHRY, CDR2 SYGVKD. This CDR3 comprises 13 residues. Unmatched junction bases numbered 6, after V lost 5 bases and J lost 6 bases. The CDR3 loop is CAISLPGGGEQYF. DNA for the CDR3: TGTGCCATCAGTTTGCCAGGGGGCGGCGAGCAGTACTTC.

The chain joins TRBV7-2 to TRBJ1-1, with TRBD1 as a possible D gene (5 bases). The CDR3 consists of 13 residues. V was clipped by 1 base and J by 5 bases, with 8 bases between them. The germline V gene encodes CDR1 SGHTA and CDR2 FQGNSA. The CDR3 spells CASSLVEGTEAFF. The CDR3, as DNA: TGTGCCAGCAGCTTAGTAGAGGGGACTGAAGCTTTCTTT. The variable domain in full, with the rest retrieved from reference TRBV7-2 and TRBJ1-1, is GAGVSQSPSNKVTEKGKDVELRCDPISGHTALYWYRQSLGQGLEFLIYFQGNSAPDKSGLPSDRFSAERTGGSVSTLTIQRTQQEDSAVYLCASSLVEGTEAFFGQGTRLTVV.

On this clonotype: Possible read error: a much larger clone is one base away. The V call is TRBV10-3, the J call TRBJ1-6; tentative D call: TRBD1 (5 bases). The CDR3 is 14 residues long. CDR1 ENHRY and CDR2 SYGVKD come from the germline V gene. V lost 5 bases, J lost 15 bases, and 20 bases lay in between. The CDR3 DNA reads TGTGCCATCAGTTACGTAGGAGGGGAAAGAGACCTCCACTTT. This gives the protein CAISYVGGERDLHF.

This clonotype came up many times. The junction does not match germline at one end; this may be a read error. The chain carries TRBV10-3 and TRBJ1-6, with unresolved D. Germline CDR1 ENHRY, CDR2 SYGVKD. CDR3 length: 14 residues. CDR3 sequence: CASSVSGSPGTLHF. CDR3 nucleotide sequence: TGTGCCAGCAGTGTGTCGGGGTCGCCGGGGACCCTCCACTTT.

About this clonotype itself: Relative to the germline gene, one junction end is altered; a read error may explain this. V gene TRBV10-3 combines with J gene TRBJ1-6; 7 positions agree with TRBD1. Germline lookup yields CDR1 ENHRY and CDR2 SYGVKD. CDR3 length equals 16 residues. DNA for the CDR3: TGTGCCAGCAGTTATTCCCAGGGACAGCATAATTCACCCCTCCACTTT. This translates into CASSYSQGQHNSPLHF.

V and J are TRBV5-1 and TRBJ1-1; D might be TRBD1 (5 bases). This CDR3 has 13 residues. The germline V gene has CDR1 SGHRS and CDR2 YFSETQ. V dropped 6 bases and J dropped 1 base, with 10 bases sitting between them. As DNA, the CDR3 is TGCGCCAGCAAAGGGACCGCGAACACTGAAGCTTTCTTT. Residues: CASKGTANTEAFF.